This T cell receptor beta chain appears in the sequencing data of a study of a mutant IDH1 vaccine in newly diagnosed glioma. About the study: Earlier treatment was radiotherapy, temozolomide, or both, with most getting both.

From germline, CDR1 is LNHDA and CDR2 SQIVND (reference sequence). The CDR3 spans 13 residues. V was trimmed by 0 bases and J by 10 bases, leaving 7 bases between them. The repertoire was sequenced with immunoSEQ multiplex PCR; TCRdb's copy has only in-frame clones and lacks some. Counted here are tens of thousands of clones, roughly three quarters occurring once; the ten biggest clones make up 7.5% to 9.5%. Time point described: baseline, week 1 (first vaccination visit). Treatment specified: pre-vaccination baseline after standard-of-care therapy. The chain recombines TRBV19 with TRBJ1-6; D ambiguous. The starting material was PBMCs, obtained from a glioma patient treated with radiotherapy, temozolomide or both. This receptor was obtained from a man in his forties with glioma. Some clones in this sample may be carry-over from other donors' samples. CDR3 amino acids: CASSIDRVSPLHF. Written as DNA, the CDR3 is TGTGCCAGTAGTATAGATAGGGTCTCACCCCTCCACTTT. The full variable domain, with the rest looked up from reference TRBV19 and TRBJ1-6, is DGGITQSPKYLFRKEGQNVTLSCEQNLNHDAMYWYRQDPGQGLRLIYYSQIVNDFQKGDIAEGYSVSREKKESFPLTVTSAQKNPTAFYLCASSIDRVSPLHFGNGTRLTVT.